The following is a T cell receptor beta chain sequence with its context. No antigen is known for it. Base qualities were left out, and no much larger clone turns up one base away. The sample is drawn from a study of OX40 agonist ivuxolimab in advanced cancers. With regard to the full study: Ivuxolimab, which targeted the costimulatory receptor OX40 (CD134), was an agonistic, fully human IgG2 monoclonal antibody. Intravenous ivuxolimab was administered to patients every 2 weeks at six dose levels: 0.01, 0.1, 0.3, 1.5, 3 and 10 mg/kg. Of the roughly 54 dose-escalation patients, hepatocellular carcinoma was present in about 20, melanoma in roughly 15, renal cell carcinoma in 9 and head and neck cancer in 9. In the dose-escalation cohort, 82.7% of patients were male, and the mean age was roughly 60 years with a range of roughly 23 to 79. Patients were allowed to have had prior anti-PD-1, anti-PD-L1 or anti-CTLA-4 therapy, and 40% of the dose-escalation patients had previously received checkpoint inhibitors. Partial responses were achieved by three dose-escalation patients, of whom one had hepatocellular carcinoma and two had cutaneous melanoma. Peripheral TCRbeta sequencing aimed to test whether ivuxolimab altered TCR sequence diversity and caused clonal T-cell expansion. The paper describes the monotherapy dose-escalation part (N of about 47 patients) of the phase I trial of ivuxolimab. General conclusions and limits of the study: On average, CD8+ T cells showed more expanded clones than CD4+ T cells after ivuxolimab. Clonal expansion of both CD4+ and CD8+ blood T cells was observed from baseline to week 6 at doses 0.1 to 3.0 mg/kg. Low levels of normalized T-cell clonal expansion were also seen in some patients who did not respond. In the 0.1-3.0 mg/kg groups, partial responders had among the lowest normalized peripheral clonal expansion, particularly in CD8+ T cells. The antigen specificity of the peripheral T cells that underwent clonal expansion was not determined.

Genomic DNA was extracted from sorted cells for sequencing of the TCRbeta CDR3 region. The immunoSEQ Assay was used to sequence the TCRbeta CDR3 regions. Imported from immuneACCESS, the table was reduced by TCRdb to in-frame sequences with V and J called. These copies leave out some clones; in studies compared against another copy, an unresolved V gene accounts for under half, and the cause of the remainder is not known. The sample table lists under 50,000 clones, approximately 79% of them with a count of one. Over 6.5% of the sample comes from the top ten. Patients with a history of autoimmune disease or receiving systemic immunosuppression were excluded from the trial. Peripheral blood for TCR sequencing was drawn from every dose cohort at baseline, at cycle 4 day 1 and at cycle 7 day 1. The samples were taken from a phase I, first-in-human, multicenter, open-label dose-escalation trial of ivuxolimab. The trial enrolled adults with locally advanced or metastatic head and neck squamous cell, hepatocellular, melanoma or renal cell carcinoma. CD4+ and CD8+ T cells were sorted separately from peripheral blood before TCR sequencing.

Reading the germline V gene gives CDR1 ENHRY and CDR2 SYGVKD. The V end loses 4 bases and the J end loses 2 bases, and a stretch of 8 bases separates them. From its cysteine to its phenylalanine, the CDR3 spans 13 amino acids. The only DNA kept is the CDR3, 39 bases in frame from the first base. The input for sequencing was CD4+ or CD8+ T cells sorted from blood, taken in a trial of the OX40 agonist ivuxolimab. This chain is built from TRBV10-3 and TRBJ1-1; a confident D gene designation cannot be given. The TCR originated in an adult with an advanced solid tumor such as melanoma, head and neck, liver or kidney cancer. This receptor carries the CDR3 CAISGEGNTEAFF. The sequence in DNA is TGTGCCATCAGTGGCGAAGGTAACACTGAAGCTTTCTTT.